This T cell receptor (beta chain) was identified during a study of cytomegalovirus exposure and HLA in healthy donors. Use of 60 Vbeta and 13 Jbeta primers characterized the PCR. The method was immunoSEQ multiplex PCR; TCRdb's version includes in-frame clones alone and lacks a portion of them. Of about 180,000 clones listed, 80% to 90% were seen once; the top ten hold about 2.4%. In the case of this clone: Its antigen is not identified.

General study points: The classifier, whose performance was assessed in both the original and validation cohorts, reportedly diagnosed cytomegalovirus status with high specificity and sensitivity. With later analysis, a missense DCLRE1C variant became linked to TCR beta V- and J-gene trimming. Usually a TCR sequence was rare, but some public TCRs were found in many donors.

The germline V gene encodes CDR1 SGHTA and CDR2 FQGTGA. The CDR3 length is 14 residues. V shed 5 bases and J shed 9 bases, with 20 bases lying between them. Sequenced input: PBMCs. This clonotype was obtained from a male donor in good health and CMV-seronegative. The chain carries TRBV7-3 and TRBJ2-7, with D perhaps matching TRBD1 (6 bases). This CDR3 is CASSEQGLPSLQYF. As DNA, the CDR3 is TGTGCCAGCAGCGAACAGGGCCTTCCCTCTCTGCAGTACTTC.